This T cell receptor beta chain is drawn from a study of shared clonotypes between healthy human individuals. The V gene's germline CDR1 is MNHEY and CDR2 SVGAGI. This CDR3 has 15 amino acids. Trimming pared 5 bases from V and 0 bases from J, leaving 11 bases between. Regarding this clone: Its specificity is not known.

Findings of the study overall: The study found roughly 5% of naive CD4 clonotypes shared across a few donors.

Method: immunoSEQ multiplex PCR; TCRdb's copy keeps in-frame clones and lacks some. The sample holds 2 million to 2.5 million clones, about 94% seen once. CD4+ cells were split into CD45RA+ naive and CD45RA-negative memory subsets. Source material: naive CD4+ T cells sorted from blood. Subset denoted: CD45RA+ positively selected. This clonotype was sampled from a man between 18 and 29 years old in good health. V usage is TRBV6-5 and J usage is TRBJ1-5; possible D gene TRBD1, 5 bases. CDR3 in amino acids: CASSTRDISNQPQHF. DNA for the CDR3: TGTGCCAGCAGTACCAGGGATATTAGCAATCAGCCCCAGCATTTT.